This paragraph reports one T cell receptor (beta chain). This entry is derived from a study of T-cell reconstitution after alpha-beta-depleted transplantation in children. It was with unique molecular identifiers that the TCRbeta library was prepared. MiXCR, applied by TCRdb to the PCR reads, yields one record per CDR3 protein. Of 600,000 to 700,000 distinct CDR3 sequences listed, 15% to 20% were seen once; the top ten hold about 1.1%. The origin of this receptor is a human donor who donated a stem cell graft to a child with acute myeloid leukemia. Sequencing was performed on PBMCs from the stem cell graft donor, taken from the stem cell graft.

CDR3 residues: CASSRSGTSGNEQFF. The CDR3 region has the DNA TGTGCCAGCAGCCGAAGCGGGACTAGCGGCAATGAGCAGTTCTTC. The chain couples TRBV5-5 to TRBJ2-1; TRBD2 matches 11 bases. The germline V gene has CDR1 SGHKS and CDR2 YYEKEE (reference sequence). V was pared by 4 bases and J by 6 bases, with 6 bases of the junction left unmatched. This CDR3 has 15 residues.